This TCR beta chain was identified during a study of T cell repertoires in cytomegalovirus infection. Study at large: It was recently identified HLA-C-restricted and well-studied HLA-B-restricted CMV epitopes that the study used.

The CDR3 is made up of 15 amino acids. Germline-derived CDR1 and CDR2 are PRHDT and FYEKMQ (reference sequence). The ends were cut back, 3 bases at V and 2 bases at J, with 14 bases in the middle. As regards this clonotype: As yet, its antigen is unknown.

From the reads, TCRdb called clonotypes with MiXCR, one entry per CDR3 protein. Counted here are about 900,000 distinct CDR3 sequences, around a third occurring once; the ten biggest clones make up 11% to 15%. The sample in question was cultured CD8+ T cells from PBMCs, obtained from culture after CMV antigen stimulation. This TCR derives from a human donor in good health (CMV status not recorded). Some clones in this sample may be carry-over from other donors' samples. The rearrangement joins TRBV13 to TRBJ2-7; D call uncertain. The CDR3 reads CASSFWPVRTYEQYF. The CDR3 coding sequence is TGTGCCAGCAGCTTCTGGCCAGTCCGCACCTACGAGCAGTACTTC.